This TCR beta chain was sequenced in a study of cytomegalovirus exposure and HLA in healthy donors. The PCR contained 60 Vbeta and 13 Jbeta primers. Assay used: immunoSEQ multiplex PCR; TCRdb lists only in-frame clones, some missing. Of about 170,000 clones in the sample, around 74% were seen once. This CDR3 has 15 residues. Trimming took 3 bases from V and 0 from J, leaving 12 bases between them. CDR1 is SGHNT and CDR2 is YYREEE in the germline V gene (reference sequence). This clone was detected only a few times. This TCR was sampled from a female donor in good health and CMV-seronegative. The rearrangement uses TRBV5-4 and TRBJ1-1; no definite D call. Sequencing was performed on PBMCs. CDR3 residues: CASSYRKSLNTEAFF. DNA of the CDR3: TGTGCCAGCAGCTACAGAAAGTCGCTGAACACTGAAGCTTTCTTT.